Listed below are T cell receptor beta chains from one sample, sequenced in a study of shared clonotypes between healthy human individuals. Assay used: immunoSEQ multiplex PCR; TCRdb lists only in-frame clones, some missing. The top ten hold 0.85% to 1.2% of the sample, which has more than 2 million clones, roughly 95% seen once. The sample taken for sequencing was naive CD8+ T cells sorted from blood. The receptors here all came from a man between 18 and 29 years old in good health. Each CDR3 is given with its conserved first and last residue. Each record gives: V gene, J gene, D gene, CDR3 protein, CDR3 DNA. The D gene is left open where the match is weak.

V gene: TRBV10-2
J gene: TRBJ1-1
D gene: NA
CDR3 protein: CASSDPRRAFF
CDR3 DNA: TGCGCCAGCAGTGATCCTAGGCGAGCTTTCTTT

V gene: TRBV10-3
J gene: TRBJ2-7
D gene: NA
CDR3 protein: CAISEPSYEQYF
CDR3 DNA: TGTGCCATCAGTGAGCCAAGTTACGAGCAGTACTTC

V gene: TRBV15
J gene: TRBJ2-3
D gene: NA
CDR3 protein: CATSSGEASQPSTDTQYF
CDR3 DNA: TGTGCCACCAGCAGTGGCGAAGCCTCACAACCAAGCACAGATACGCAGTATTTT

V gene: TRBV19
J gene: TRBJ1-5
D gene: NA
CDR3 protein: CASDGQIVSNQPQHF
CDR3 DNA: TGTGCCAGTGACGGACAGATCGTCAGCAATCAGCCCCAGCATTTT

V gene: TRBV6-1
J gene: TRBJ2-1
D gene: TRBD1
CDR3 protein: CASSEDRVYSNEQFF
CDR3 DNA: TGTGCCAGCAGTGAGGACAGGGTGTATTCCAATGAGCAGTTCTTC

V gene: TRBV15
J gene: TRBJ2-7
D gene: NA
CDR3 protein: CATSRDGTAYEQYF
CDR3 DNA: TGTGCCACCAGCAGAGATGGCACGGCCTACGAGCAGTACTTC

V gene: TRBV14
J gene: TRBJ2-2
D gene: NA
CDR3 protein: CASSPYSGELFF
CDR3 DNA: TGTGCCAGCAGCCCCTACTCCGGGGAGCTGTTTTTT

V gene: TRBV13
J gene: TRBJ1-1
D gene: NA
CDR3 protein: CASSLGSRQSEAFF
CDR3 DNA: TGTGCCAGCAGCTTAGGTAGTCGGCAGAGTGAAGCTTTCTTT

V gene: TRBV4-3
J gene: TRBJ1-2
D gene: NA
CDR3 protein: CASSQLTGGLNYGYTF
CDR3 DNA: TGCGCCAGCAGCCAACTGACAGGAGGCCTTAACTATGGCTACACCTTC

V gene: TRBV5-6
J gene: TRBJ2-7
D gene: NA
CDR3 protein: CASRIYEQYF
CDR3 DNA: TGTGCCAGCAGAATCTACGAGCAGTACTTC

V gene: TRBV29-1
J gene: TRBJ1-2
D gene: TRBD1
CDR3 protein: CSVVGQGNNYGYTF
CDR3 DNA: TGCAGCGTGGTGGGACAGGGGAATAACTATGGCTACACCTTC